The text below deals with one T cell receptor (beta chain). The record originates from a study of blood T cell repertoires in COVID-19. Across the whole study: Acute and convalescent COVID-19 samples came from the United States, Italy and Spain. T cells, B-cell-depleted T cells, or PBMCs provided the cDNA or gDNA that served as material.

The germline CDR1 and CDR2 sequences are LNHDA and SQIVND (reference sequence). Losses at the gene ends were 6 bases for V and 0 bases for J; bases not matched to a gene: 5. CDR3 size: 14 residues. Source study methods: Amplification of reference gene primers provided the estimated nucleated cell counts. Data came from immunoSEQ multiplex PCR; TCRdb stores just in-frame clones and leaves some out. The DNA gave D and trimming, while V, J and clone size come from that table. The data contain 15,000 to 20,000 clones, 80% to 90% of them singletons. The origin of this receptor is a human donor with active COVID-19. The donor label of this sample is uncertain. The chain uses TRBV19 and TRBJ2-7, with 7 bases fitting TRBD1. Sequencing used peripheral blood. The CDR3 bases are TGTGCCAGTAGAGGGACAGTGAGCTCCTACGAGCAGTACTTC. Its protein product is CASRGTVSSYEQYF.